The 20 T cell receptor beta chains below all came from one sample that was sequenced in a study of cytomegalovirus exposure and HLA in healthy donors. PCR was performed using 60 Vbeta and 13 Jbeta primers. Method: immunoSEQ multiplex PCR; TCRdb's copy keeps in-frame clones and lacks some. The repertoire holds about 140,000 clones, around 79% seen once, with roughly 0.87% in the top ten. Material: PBMCs. The receptors derive from a man aged 18 to 30 in good health and CMV-seronegative.

A few counts support this clone. The genes are TRBV10-2 and TRBJ1-1; D is ambiguous. Trimming removed 7 bases from V and 1 base from J, with 13 bases in between. CDR3 length: 14 amino acids. Germline V CDR1 and CDR2: WSHSY, SAAADI. The CDR3: CASKNSGKNTEAFF. The DNA of the CDR3 is TGCGCCAGCAAGAATTCCGGGAAGAACACTGAAGCTTTCTTT.

The chain uses TRBV5-4 and TRBJ1-6, with 8 bases identical to TRBD1. Looked up from germline, CDR1 is SGHNT and CDR2 is YYREEE (reference sequence). The CDR3 has 17 residues. J gave up 8 bases and V 0 bases, and 10 bases lay outside the gene matches. CDR3 sequence reads: CASSLGPLTGADSPLHF. CDR3 DNA: TGTGCCAGCAGCTTGGGGCCCTTGACAGGGGCAGATTCACCCCTCCACTTT.

The V call is TRBV6-1, the J call TRBJ1-2; possible D gene TRBD1, 5 bases. The CDR3 extends over 14 amino acids. The germline gives CDR1 MNHNS, CDR2 SASEGT. Trimming pared 0 bases from V and 12 bases from J, leaving 17 bases between. The CDR3 region has the DNA TGTGCCAGCAGTGAAGCCTCCGCTACAGGTCCTCACACCTTC. This gives the protein CASSEASATGPHTF.

J is TRBJ1-4 and V is TRBV30; D is possibly TRBD1 (6 bases). V was trimmed by 2 bases and J by 8 bases, leaving 12 bases between them. The CDR3 sequence is 13 residues long. The germline gives CDR1 GTSNPN, CDR2 SVGIG (reference sequence). CDR3 coding DNA: TGTGCCTGGAGTCTAGGGAGGGGGGAAAAACTGTTTTTT. Translated, it gives CAWSLGRGEKLFF.

The chain employs TRBV29-1 and TRBJ2-7; 8 bases fit TRBD2. Germline-derived CDR1 and CDR2 are SQVTM and ANQGSEA. The CDR3 loop spans 12 amino acids. Unmatched junction bases numbered 6, after V lost 5 bases and J lost 6 bases. Here the CDR3 reads CSVLPGGTEQYF. The CDR3 DNA reads as TGCAGCGTTCTCCCGGGGGGGACCGAGCAGTACTTC.

The chain uses TRBV19 and TRBJ2-7; possibly TRBD1 for D (5 bases). CDR3 length equals 13 residues. Germline V gene data show CDR1 as LNHDA and CDR2 as SQIVND (reference sequence). The V end lost 4 bases, the J end lost 5 bases, and 12 bases lay between the germline ends. The CDR3 region is CASSTFRADEQYF. The CDR3 bases are TGTGCCAGTAGTACTTTCAGGGCAGACGAGCAGTACTTC.

J is TRBJ1-6 and V is TRBV14; D possibly corresponds to TRBD1 (6 bases). CDR1 SGHDN and CDR2 FVKESK come from the germline V gene. This CDR3 comprises 18 residues. Deletions cut 3 bases from V and 7 bases from J, with 22 bases between. This CDR3 reads CASSHSLDSRLVNSPLHF. DNA of the CDR3: TGTGCCAGCAGCCATTCCCTGGACAGCCGCCTGGTGAATTCACCCCTCCACTTT.

The chain joins TRBV4-1 to TRBJ2-7; the match to TRBD2 covers 8 bases. Trimming took 4 bases from V and 5 from J; bases not matched to a gene: 10. Germline V gives CDR1 MGHRA, CDR2 YSYEKL. The CDR3 sequence is 15 residues long. The CDR3 reads CASSPRGGERDEQYF. The CDR3 nucleotides read TGCGCCAGCAGCCCACGGGGGGGCGAAAGGGACGAGCAGTACTTC.

The V call is TRBV7-9, the J call TRBJ1-6, with 8 bases fitting TRBD1. V trimming: 4 bases; J trimming: 9 bases; junction bases outside the gene matches: 8. The V gene's germline CDR1 is SEHNR and CDR2 FQNEAQ (reference sequence). The CDR3 is 15 residues long. The CDR3: CASSSPRGRGSPLHF. CDR3 sequence (DNA): TGTGCCAGCAGCTCCCCCAGGGGGCGCGGTTCACCCCTCCACTTT. Supplemented by reference TRBV7-9 and TRBJ1-6, the full variable domain reads DTGVSQNPRHKITKRGQNVTFRCDPISEHNRLYWYRQTLGQGPEFLTYFQNEAQLEKSRLLSDRFSAERPKGSFSTLEIQRTEQGDSAMYLCASSSPRGRGSPLHFGNGTRLTVT.

The chain has TRBV4-2 and TRBJ2-2; the match to TRBD1 covers 9 bases. Trimming cost V 3 bases and J 4 bases; bases outside gene matches: 6. Germline V gene data show CDR1 as LGHNA and CDR2 as YNFKEQ. CDR3 length equals 16 residues. The CDR3 is CASSHRTGDSTGELFF. The DNA for the CDR3 is TGTGCCAGCAGCCATCGGACAGGGGATTCCACCGGGGAGCTGTTTTTT.

This clone has a handful of counts. The genes are TRBV25-1 and TRBJ1-5; a weak D match, TRBD1 (5 bases). V lost 1 base and J lost 4, with 8 bases in between. Per germline, CDR1 MGHDK and CDR2 SYGVNS. This CDR3 region has 14 residues. This chain's CDR3 is CASSEWGGNQPQHF. CDR3 bases: TGTGCCAGCAGTGAATGGGGGGGAAATCAGCCCCAGCATTTT.

V and J are TRBV27 and TRBJ1-4, with 8 bases lining up with TRBD1. Unmatched junction bases numbered 5, after V lost 6 bases and J lost 8 bases. The CDR3 sequence is 13 residues long. Germline V CDR1 and CDR2: MNHEY, SMNVEV (reference sequence). DNA of the CDR3: TGTGCCAGCAGAGACAGGGGCTGGGAAAAACTGTTTTTT. Translated, it gives CASRDRGWEKLFF.

The chain carries TRBV28 and TRBJ1-6; 7 nucleotides line up with TRBD1. CDR1 is MDHEN, CDR2 SYDVKM, per germline. J gave up 4 bases and V 6 bases, and 21 bases lay outside the gene matches. The CDR3 consists of 20 residues. This chain's CDR3 is CASSRGPGQRNLLYNSPLHF. CDR3 sequence (DNA): TGTGCCAGCAGCCGCGGGCCGGGACAGAGGAACCTTCTTTATAATTCACCCCTCCACTTT.

The chain's CDR3 is CASSSVGATEAFF. The CDR3 coding sequence is TGTGCCAGCAGCTCCGTGGGAGCCACTGAAGCTTTCTTT. The chain links TRBV7-9 to TRBJ1-1; D not resolved. The germline CDR1 and CDR2 sequences are SEHNR and FQNEAQ (reference sequence). The CDR3 contains 13 residues. V dropped 4 bases and J dropped 4 bases, with 10 bases sitting between them.

This chain connects TRBV5-6 to TRBJ2-5; TRBD2 agrees at 7 bases. The DNA end lines up better with TRBJ2-7; the J call may be wrong. CDR3 length: 15 residues. Germline CDR1 is SGHDT and CDR2 is YYEEEE. The CDR3 spells CASSLAGGTWYEQYF. The CDR3 nucleotides are TGTGCCAGCAGCTTGGCCGGGGGGACCTGGTACGAGCAGTACTTC.

The rearrangement uses TRBV14 and TRBJ2-1; D may be TRBD1 (6 bases). V lost 2 bases and J 9 bases, leaving 11 bases between the germline ends. Germline CDR1 SGHDN, CDR2 FVKESK. The CDR3 is 13 amino acids. CDR3 sequence (DNA): TGTGCCAGCAGCCAACTCGTAGGGGGTGAGCAGTTCTTC. This sequence encodes CASSQLVGGEQFF.

The chain is built from TRBV2 and TRBJ1-2, with D possibly matching TRBD1 (5 bases). Deletions cut 5 bases from V and 0 bases from J, with 13 bases between. Germline CDR1 and CDR2: SNHLY and FYNNEI. This CDR3 has 15 amino acids. The CDR3 spells CASSYDRPTNYGYTF. The CDR3 DNA reads as TGTGCCAGCAGTTACGACAGACCCACTAACTATGGCTACACCTTC.

This clone was counted once. V and J are TRBV11-2 and TRBJ1-5, with 10 bases that match TRBD1. CDR1 is SGHAT, CDR2 FQNNGV, per germline. With V trimmed by 1 base and J by 4 bases, 1 base remained unmatched. The CDR3 contains 15 residues. CDR3 DNA sequence: TGTGCCAGCAGCTTAGGGGACAGGGGTAATCAGCCCCAGCATTTT. Translating gives CASSLGDRGNQPQHF.

The rearrangement joins TRBV4-2 to TRBJ2-2, with 9 bases fitting TRBD2. The length of the CDR3 is 17 residues. Per the germline V gene, CDR1 is LGHNA and CDR2 is YNFKEQ. With V trimmed by 1 base and J by 3 bases, 6 bases remained unmatched. CDR3 residues: CASSQAGRGGDTGELFF. The CDR3 region has the DNA TGTGCCAGCAGCCAAGCCGGGCGGGGGGGCGACACCGGGGAGCTGTTTTTT.

V is TRBV7-3 and J is TRBJ2-1; 12 bases are a match to TRBD2. V dropped 6 bases and J dropped 6; count of bases not matched to a gene: 6. Germline CDR1 is SGHTA and CDR2 is FQGTGA. The CDR3 runs 15 residues. The CDR3 DNA sequence: TGTGCCAGCAGATCTCCGGGACTAGCGGGCAATGAGCAGTTCTTC. It translates to CASRSPGLAGNEQFF.